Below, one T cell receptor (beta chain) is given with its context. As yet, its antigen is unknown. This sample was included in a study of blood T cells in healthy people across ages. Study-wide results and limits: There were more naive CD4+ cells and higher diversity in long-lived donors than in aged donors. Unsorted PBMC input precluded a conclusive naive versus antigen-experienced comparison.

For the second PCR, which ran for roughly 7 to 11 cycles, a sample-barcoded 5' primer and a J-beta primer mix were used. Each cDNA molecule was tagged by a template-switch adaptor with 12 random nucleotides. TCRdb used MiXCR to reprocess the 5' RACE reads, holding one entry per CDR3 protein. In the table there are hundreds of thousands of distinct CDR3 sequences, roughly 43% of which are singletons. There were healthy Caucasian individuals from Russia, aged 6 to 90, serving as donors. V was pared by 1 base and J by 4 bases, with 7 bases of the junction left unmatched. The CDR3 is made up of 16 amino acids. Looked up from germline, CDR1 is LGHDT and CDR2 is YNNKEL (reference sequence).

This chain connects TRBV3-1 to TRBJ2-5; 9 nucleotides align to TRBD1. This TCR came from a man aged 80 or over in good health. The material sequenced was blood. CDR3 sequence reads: CASSQALTGGGETQYF. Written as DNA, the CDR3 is TGTGCCAGCAGCCAAGCGCTGACAGGGGGAGGAGAGACCCAGTACTTC.